This T cell receptor (beta chain) was retrieved from a study of blood T cell repertoires in COVID-19. About the study: The study drew acute and convalescent COVID-19 samples from the United States, Italy and Spain.

Only one count was recorded for this clone. This CDR3 is 13 amino acids long. Germline V gene sequence: CDR1 SQVTM, CDR2 ANQGSEA. Trimming removed 7 bases at V and 5 bases at J, with 17 bases between. The assay was immunoSEQ multiplex PCR, and TCRdb's table has in-frame clones only and misses some. The table shows roughly 40,000 clones, with approximately 89% occurring only once. The chain combines TRBV29-1 with TRBJ2-5, with D maybe TRBD2 (7 bases). The sample consisted of peripheral blood. This sequence originates from a woman aged 40-49 years with acute or convalescent COVID-19. CDR3 loop: CSGGGGGGETQYF. Here the CDR3 DNA reads TGCAGCGGGGGGGGCGGGGGCGGCGAGACCCAGTACTTC. Full variable domain (outside the CDR3, taken from reference TRBV29-1 and TRBJ2-5): SAVISQKPSRDICQRGTSLTIQCQVDSQVTMMFWYRQQPGQSLTLIATANQGSEATYESGFVIDKFPISRPNLTFSTLTVSNMSPEDSSIYLCSGGGGGGETQYFGPGTRLLVL.